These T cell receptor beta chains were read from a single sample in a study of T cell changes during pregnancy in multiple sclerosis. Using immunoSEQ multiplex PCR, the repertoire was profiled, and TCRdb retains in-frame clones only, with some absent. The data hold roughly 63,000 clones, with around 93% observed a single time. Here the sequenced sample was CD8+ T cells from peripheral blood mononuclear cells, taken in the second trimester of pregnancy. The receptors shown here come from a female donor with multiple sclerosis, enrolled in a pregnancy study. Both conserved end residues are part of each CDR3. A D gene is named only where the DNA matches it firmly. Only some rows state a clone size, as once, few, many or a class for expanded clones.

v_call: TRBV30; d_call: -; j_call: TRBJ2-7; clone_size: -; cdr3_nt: TGTGCCTGGGCCATACAGGGATTGCGGGAGCAGTACTTC; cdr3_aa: CAWAIQGLREQYF
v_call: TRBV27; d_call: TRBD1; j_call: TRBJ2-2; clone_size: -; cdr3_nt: TGTGCCAGCAGTTTCCAGGGGGCGTACGGGGAGCTGTTTTTT; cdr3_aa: CASSFQGAYGELFF
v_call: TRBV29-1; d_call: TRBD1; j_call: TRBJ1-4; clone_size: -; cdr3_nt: TGCAGCGTTGAAGGGGACAGGGGTAATGAAAAACTGTTTTTT; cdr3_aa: CSVEGDRGNEKLFF
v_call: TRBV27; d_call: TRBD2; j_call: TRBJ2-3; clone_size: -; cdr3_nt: TGTGCCAGCAGCACCAGCGGGAGCCCGGGCACAGATACGCAGTATTTT; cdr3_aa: CASSTSGSPGTDTQYF
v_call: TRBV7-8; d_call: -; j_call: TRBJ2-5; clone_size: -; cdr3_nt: TGTGCCAGCAGCTTAGGGAGTGAGACAGGTCAAGAGACCCAGTACTTC; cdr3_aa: CASSLGSETGQETQYF
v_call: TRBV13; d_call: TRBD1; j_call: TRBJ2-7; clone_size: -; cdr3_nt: TGTGCCAGCAGCTTAAAGGACAGGGGGCGGCACGAGCAGTACTTC; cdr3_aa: CASSLKDRGRHEQYF
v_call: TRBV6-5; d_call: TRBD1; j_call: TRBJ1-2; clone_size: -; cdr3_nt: TGTGCCAGCAGTTACTCACACAGGGGCTTCTATGGCTACACCTTC; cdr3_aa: CASSYSHRGFYGYTF
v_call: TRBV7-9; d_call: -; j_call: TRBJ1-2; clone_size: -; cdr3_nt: TGTGCCAGCAGCTCGGGGGGTGGCTACACCTTC; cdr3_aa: CASSSGGGYTF
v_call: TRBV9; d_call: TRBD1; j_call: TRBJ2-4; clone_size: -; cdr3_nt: TGTGCCAGCAGCGTAGGACAGGGGGAAGGGGACATTCAGTACTTC; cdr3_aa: CASSVGQGEGDIQYF
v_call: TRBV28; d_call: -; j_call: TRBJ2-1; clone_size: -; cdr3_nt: TGTGCCAGCAGGTCAAACGGTGGGCCTCCCTACAATGAGCAGTTCTTC; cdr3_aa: CASRSNGGPPYNEQFF
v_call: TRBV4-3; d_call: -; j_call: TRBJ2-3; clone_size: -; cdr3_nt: TGCGCCAGCAGCCAAGACAGGGCCGGAGGCACAGATACGCAGTATTTT; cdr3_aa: CASSQDRAGGTDTQYF
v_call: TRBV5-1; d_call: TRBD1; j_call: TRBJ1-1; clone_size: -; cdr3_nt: TGCGCCAGCAGCTTGGGACAGGGCGGAAACACTGAAGCTTTCTTT; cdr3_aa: CASSLGQGGNTEAFF
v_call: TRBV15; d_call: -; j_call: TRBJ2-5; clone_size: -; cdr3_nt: TGTGCCACCAGCAGAGAACAGTACACCCAAGAGACCCAGTACTTC; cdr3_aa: CATSREQYTQETQYF
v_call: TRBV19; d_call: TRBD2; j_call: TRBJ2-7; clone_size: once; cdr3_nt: TGTGCCAGTAGTATATCGGAACTAGCGGGATCCTACGAGCAGTACTTC; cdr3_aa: CASSISELAGSYEQYF
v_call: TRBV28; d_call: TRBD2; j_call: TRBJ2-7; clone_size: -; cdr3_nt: TGTGCCAGCAGTCGACTAGCGGGAGGGTTCTACGAGCAGTACTTC; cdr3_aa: CASSRLAGGFYEQYF
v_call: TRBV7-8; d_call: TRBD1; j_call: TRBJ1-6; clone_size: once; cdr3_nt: TGTGCCAGCAGCTTGGCTGGACAGGGGAATTCACCCCTCCACTTT; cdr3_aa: CASSLAGQGNSPLHF
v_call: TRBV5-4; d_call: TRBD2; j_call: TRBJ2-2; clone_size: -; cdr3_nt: TGTGCCAGCAGCCCTTTAGCGGGAGAAGGAACCGGGGAGCTGTTTTTT; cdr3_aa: CASSPLAGEGTGELFF
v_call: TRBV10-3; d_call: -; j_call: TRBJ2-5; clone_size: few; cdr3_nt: TGTGCCATCAGTGAGTCGAGTGATCAGACCCAGTACTTC; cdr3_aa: CAISESSDQTQYF
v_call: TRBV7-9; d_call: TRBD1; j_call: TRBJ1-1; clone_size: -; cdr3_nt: TGTGCCAGCAGCTCCCGGGACAGGGGGTGGAATACTGAAGCTTTCTTT; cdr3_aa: CASSSRDRGWNTEAFF
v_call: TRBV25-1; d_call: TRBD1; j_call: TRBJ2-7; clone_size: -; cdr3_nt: TGTGCCAGTAGTGCCGGACAGGGCTACGAGCAGTACTTC; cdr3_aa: CASSAGQGYEQYF
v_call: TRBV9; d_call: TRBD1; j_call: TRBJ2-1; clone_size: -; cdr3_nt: TGTGCCAGCACCCCTGGGACAGGGGGCGGGGGAAGCTCCTACAATGAGCAGTTCTTC; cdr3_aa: CASTPGTGGGGSSYNEQFF
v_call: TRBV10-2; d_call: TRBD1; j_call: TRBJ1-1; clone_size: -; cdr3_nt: TGCGCCAGCAGTCCCACGACAGGGACCACTGAAGCTTTCTTT; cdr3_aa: CASSPTTGTTEAFF
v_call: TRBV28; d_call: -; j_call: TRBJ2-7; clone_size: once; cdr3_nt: TGTGCCAGCAGTCCGACAGGAGCCTACGAGCAGTACTTC; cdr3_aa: CASSPTGAYEQYF
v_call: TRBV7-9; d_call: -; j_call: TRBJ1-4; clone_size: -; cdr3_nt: TGTGCCAGCAGCTTGAGTGAAAAACTGTTTTTT; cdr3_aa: CASSLSEKLFF
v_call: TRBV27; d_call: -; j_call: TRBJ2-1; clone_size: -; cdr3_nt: TGTGCCAGCAGTTTATTGCAAGTTGAAGCCCCCTACAATGAGCAGTTCTTC; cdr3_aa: CASSLLQVEAPYNEQFF
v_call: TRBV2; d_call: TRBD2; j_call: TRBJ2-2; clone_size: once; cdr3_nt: TGTGCCAGCAGCGGAATAGGGACTAGTGACACCGGGGAGCTGTTTTTT; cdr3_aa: CASSGIGTSDTGELFF
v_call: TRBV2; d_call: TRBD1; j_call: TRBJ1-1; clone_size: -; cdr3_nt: TGTGCCAGCAGTGGGGACAGGGGTGGCACTGAAGCTTTCTTT; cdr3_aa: CASSGDRGGTEAFF
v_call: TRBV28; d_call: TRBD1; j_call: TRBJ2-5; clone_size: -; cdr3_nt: TGTGCCAGCAGTTTATATCAGGGGGCATCTTCGGAGACCCAGTACTTC; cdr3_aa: CASSLYQGASSETQYF
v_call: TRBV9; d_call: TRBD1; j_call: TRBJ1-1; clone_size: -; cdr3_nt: TGTGCCAGCAGCTCATGGGGGACAGGGGGCTTGACTGAAGCTTTCTTT; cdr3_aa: CASSSWGTGGLTEAFF
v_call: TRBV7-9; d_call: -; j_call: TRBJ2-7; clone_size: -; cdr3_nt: TGTGCCAGCAGCTCCGACACCTTGAGCTCCTACGAGCAGTACTTC; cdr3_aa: CASSSDTLSSYEQYF
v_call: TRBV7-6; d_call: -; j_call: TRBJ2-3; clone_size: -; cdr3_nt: TGTGCCAGCAGCAGCGCCCTGGATACGCAGTATTTT; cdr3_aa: CASSSALDTQYF
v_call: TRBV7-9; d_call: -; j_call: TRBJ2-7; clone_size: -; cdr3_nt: TGTGCCAGCAGCAGTACGGTTTGGGAGCAGTACTTC; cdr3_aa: CASSSTVWEQYF
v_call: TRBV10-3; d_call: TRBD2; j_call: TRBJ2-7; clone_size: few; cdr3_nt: TGTGCCACCACCAGCGGGACCCCATCCTACGAGCAGTACTTC; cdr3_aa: CATTSGTPSYEQYF
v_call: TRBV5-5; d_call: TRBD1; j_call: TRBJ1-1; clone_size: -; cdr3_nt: TGTGCCAGCAGCTTGACCCTCGGGACAGGGAACATGATGAACACTGAAGCTTTCTTT; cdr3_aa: CASSLTLGTGNMMNTEAFF
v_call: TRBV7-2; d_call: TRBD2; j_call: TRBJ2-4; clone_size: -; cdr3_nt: TGTGCCAGCAGCTGGGTACTAGCGGAGAAAAACATTCAGTACTTC; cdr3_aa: CASSWVLAEKNIQYF
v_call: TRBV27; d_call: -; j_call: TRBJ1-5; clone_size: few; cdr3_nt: TGTGCCAGCAGTTTGCAGGGACAGCCCCAGCATTTT; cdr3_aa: CASSLQGQPQHF
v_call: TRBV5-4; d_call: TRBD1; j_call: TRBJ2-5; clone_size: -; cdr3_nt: TGTGCCAGCAGCCTGACAGGGCCAGAGACCCAGTACTTC; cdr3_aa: CASSLTGPETQYF
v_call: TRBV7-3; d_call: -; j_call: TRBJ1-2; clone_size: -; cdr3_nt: TGTGCCAGCAGTTTCAACCAGGGGTCCCCCTATGGCTACACCTTC; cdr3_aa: CASSFNQGSPYGYTF
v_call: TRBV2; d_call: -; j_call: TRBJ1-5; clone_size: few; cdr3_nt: TGTGCCAGCAGTGAAACGAGGGATGGCAATCAGCCCCAGCATTTT; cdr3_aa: CASSETRDGNQPQHF
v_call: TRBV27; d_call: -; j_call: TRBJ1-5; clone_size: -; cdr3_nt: TGTGCCAGCAGTTCCTCCCAGGGGACCCTCAATCAGCCCCAGCATTTT; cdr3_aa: CASSSSQGTLNQPQHF
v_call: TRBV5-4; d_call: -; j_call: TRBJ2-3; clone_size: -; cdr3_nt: TGTGCCAGCAGCTCCCGGGACTTAGGCACAGATACGCAGTATTTT; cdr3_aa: CASSSRDLGTDTQYF
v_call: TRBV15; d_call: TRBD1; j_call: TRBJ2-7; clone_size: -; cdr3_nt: TGTGCCACCAGCAGAGACTGGGGACAGGGACTCTACGAGCAGTACTTC; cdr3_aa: CATSRDWGQGLYEQYF
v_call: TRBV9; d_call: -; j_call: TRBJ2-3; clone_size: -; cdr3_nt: TGTGCCAGCAGCGTAGCTAAGAGCACAGATACGCAGTATTTT; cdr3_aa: CASSVAKSTDTQYF
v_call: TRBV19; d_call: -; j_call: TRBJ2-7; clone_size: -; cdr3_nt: TGTGCCAGTAGTACCACAGGGAGCTCCTACGAGCAGTACTTC; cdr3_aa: CASSTTGSSYEQYF
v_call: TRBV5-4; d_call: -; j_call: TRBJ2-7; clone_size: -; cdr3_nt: TGTGCCAGCAGCTTTAGGGGGTCCTCCTACGAGCAGTACTTC; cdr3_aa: CASSFRGSSYEQYF
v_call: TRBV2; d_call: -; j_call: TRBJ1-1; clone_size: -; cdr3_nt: TGTGCCAGCAGAGAGACAGGTGAAGCTTTCTTT; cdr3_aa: CASRETGEAFF
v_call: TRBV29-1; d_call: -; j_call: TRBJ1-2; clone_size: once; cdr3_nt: TGCAGCGTTGAAGATCCGTCGTGGGGAGTGAATGGCTACACCTTC; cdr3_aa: CSVEDPSWGVNGYTF
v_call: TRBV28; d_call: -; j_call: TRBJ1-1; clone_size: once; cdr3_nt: TGTGCCTCCCTAGGGGCTACAGGTGCCCCCACTGAAGCTTTCTTT; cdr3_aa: CASLGATGAPTEAFF
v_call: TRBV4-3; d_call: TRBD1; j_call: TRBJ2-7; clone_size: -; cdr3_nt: TGCGCCAGCAGCCAGGAGATCTGGGACAGCGCAAGAGCCTACGAGCAGTACTTC; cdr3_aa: CASSQEIWDSARAYEQYF
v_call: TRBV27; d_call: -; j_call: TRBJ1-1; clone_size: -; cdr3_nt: TGTGCCAGCAGGCCATACATGAACACTGAAGCTTTCTTT; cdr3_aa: CASRPYMNTEAFF
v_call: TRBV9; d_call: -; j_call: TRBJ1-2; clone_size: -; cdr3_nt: TGTGCCAGCAGTAGGGGTCCAAGTGGCTACACCTTC; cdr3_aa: CASSRGPSGYTF
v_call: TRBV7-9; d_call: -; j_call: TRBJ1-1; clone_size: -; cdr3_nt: TGTGCCAGCAGCCTCGAGGGGCAGGGGAGCACTGAAGCTTTCTTT; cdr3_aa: CASSLEGQGSTEAFF